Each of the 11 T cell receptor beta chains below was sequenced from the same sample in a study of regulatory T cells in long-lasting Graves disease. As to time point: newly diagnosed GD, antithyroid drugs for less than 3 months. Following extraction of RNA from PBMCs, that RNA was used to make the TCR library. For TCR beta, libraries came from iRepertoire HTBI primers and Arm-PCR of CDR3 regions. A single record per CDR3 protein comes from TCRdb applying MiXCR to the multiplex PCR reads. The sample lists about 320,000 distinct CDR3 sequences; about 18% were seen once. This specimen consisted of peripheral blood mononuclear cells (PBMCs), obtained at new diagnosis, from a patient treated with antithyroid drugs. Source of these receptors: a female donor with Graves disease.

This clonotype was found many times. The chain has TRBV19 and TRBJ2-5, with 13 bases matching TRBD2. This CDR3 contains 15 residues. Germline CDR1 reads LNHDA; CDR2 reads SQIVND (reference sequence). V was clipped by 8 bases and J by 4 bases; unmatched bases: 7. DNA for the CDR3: TGTGCCAGTGGAGGACTAGCGGGAGTGAGAGAGACCCAGTACTTC. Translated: CASGGLAGVRETQYF.

In nucleotides, the CDR3 is TGTGCCAGCAGCGTTGGTGCAGGGGAAGAGGGCGAGCAGTACTTC. This codes for CASSVGAGEEGEQYF. V usage is TRBV9 and J usage is TRBJ2-7; D may be TRBD1 (6 bases). V was cut by 2 bases and J by 6 bases, with 18 bases left in between. CDR1 and CDR2 from the germline V gene are SGDLS and YYNGEE. The CDR3 has 15 residues.

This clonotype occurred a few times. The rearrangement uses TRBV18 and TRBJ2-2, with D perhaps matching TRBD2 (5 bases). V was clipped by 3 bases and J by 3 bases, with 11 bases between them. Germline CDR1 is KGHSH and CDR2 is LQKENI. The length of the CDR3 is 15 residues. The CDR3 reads CASSPLAMDTGELFF. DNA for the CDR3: TGTGCCAGCTCACCGTTAGCGATGGACACCGGGGAGCTGTTTTTT.

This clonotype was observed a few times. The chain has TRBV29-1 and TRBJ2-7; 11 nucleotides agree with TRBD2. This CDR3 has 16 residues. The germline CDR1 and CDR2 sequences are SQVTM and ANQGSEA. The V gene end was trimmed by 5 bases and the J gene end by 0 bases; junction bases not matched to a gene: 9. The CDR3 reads CSVQIGLAGNSYEQYF. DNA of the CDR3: TGCAGCGTTCAAATTGGACTAGCGGGCAACTCCTACGAGCAGTACTTC.

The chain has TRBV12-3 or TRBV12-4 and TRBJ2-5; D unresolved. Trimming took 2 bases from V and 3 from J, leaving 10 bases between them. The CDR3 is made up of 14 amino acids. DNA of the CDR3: TGTGCCAGCAGTTTAATGGGCCGCGAAGAGACCCAGTACTTC. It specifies CASSLMGREETQYF.

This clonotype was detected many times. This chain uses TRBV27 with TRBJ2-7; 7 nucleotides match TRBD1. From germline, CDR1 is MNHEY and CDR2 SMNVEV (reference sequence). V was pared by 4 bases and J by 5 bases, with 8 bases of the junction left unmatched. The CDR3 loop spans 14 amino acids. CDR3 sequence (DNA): TGTGCCAGCAGTTCCCACAGGGGCAACGACGAGCAGTACTTC. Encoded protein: CASSSHRGNDEQYF.

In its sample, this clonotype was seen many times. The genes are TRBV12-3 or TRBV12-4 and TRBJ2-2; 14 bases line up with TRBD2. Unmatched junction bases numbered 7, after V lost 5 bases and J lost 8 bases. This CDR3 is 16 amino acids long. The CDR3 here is CASSPRTSGRLGELFF. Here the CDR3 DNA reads TGTGCCAGCAGTCCCCGGACTAGCGGGAGGTTGGGGGAGCTGTTTTTT.

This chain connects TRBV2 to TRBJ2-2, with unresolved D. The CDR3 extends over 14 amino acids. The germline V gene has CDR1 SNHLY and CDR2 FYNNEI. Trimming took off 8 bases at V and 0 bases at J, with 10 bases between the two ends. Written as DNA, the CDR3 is TGTGCCAGCCAGGCGAATACGAACACCGGGGAGCTGTTTTTT. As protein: CASQANTNTGELFF.

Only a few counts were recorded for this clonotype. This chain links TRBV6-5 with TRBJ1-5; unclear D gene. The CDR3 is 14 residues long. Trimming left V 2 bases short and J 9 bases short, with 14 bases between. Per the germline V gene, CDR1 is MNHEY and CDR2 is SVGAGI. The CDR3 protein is CASSYGPRVGPQHF. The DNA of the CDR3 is TGTGCCAGCAGTTACGGTCCCCGAGTTGGGCCCCAGCATTTT.

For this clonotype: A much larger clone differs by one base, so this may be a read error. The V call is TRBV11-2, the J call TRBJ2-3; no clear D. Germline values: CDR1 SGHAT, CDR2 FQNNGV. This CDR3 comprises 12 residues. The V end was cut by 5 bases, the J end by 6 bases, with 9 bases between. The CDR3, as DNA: TGTGCCAGCAGCCAAGACGGGGATACGCAGTATTTT. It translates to CASSQDGDTQYF.

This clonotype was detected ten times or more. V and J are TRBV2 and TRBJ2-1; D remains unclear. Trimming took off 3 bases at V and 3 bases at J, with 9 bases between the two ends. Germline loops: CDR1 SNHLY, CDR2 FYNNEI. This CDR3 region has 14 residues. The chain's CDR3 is CASSDDVGYNEQFF. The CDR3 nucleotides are TGTGCCAGCAGTGATGATGTGGGCTACAATGAGCAGTTCTTC.